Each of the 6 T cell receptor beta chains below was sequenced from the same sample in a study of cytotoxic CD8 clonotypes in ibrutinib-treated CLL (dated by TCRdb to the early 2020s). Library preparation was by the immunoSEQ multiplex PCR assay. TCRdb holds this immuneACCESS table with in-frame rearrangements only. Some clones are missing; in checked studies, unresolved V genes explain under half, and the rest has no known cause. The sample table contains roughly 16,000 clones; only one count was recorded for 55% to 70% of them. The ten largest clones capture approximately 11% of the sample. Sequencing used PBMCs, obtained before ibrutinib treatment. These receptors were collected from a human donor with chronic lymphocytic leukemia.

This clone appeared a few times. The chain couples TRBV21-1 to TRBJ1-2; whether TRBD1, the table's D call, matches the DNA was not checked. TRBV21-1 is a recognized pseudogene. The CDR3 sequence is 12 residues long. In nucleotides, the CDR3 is TGTGCCAGCAGTGGGCAGCTCTATGGCTACACCTTC. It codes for CASSGQLYGYTF.

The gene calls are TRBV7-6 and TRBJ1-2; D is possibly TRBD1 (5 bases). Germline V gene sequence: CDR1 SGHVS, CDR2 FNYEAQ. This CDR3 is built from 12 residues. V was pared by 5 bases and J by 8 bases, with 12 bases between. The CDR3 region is CASSLNRPGYTF. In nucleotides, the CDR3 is TGTGCCAGCAGCCTAAACAGGCCCGGCTACACCTTC.

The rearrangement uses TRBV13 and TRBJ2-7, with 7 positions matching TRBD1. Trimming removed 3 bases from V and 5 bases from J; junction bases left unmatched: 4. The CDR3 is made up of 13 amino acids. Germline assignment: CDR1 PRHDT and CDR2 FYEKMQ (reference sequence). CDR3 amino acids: CASSFRGTHEQYF. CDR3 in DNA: TGTGCCAGCAGCTTCAGGGGGACCCACGAGCAGTACTTC. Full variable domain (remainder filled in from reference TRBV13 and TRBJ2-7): AAGVIQSPRHLIKEKRETATLKCYPIPRHDTVYWYQQGPGQDPQFLISFYEKMQSDKGSIPDRFSAQQFSDYHSELNMSSLELGDSALYFCASSFRGTHEQYFGPGTRLTVT.

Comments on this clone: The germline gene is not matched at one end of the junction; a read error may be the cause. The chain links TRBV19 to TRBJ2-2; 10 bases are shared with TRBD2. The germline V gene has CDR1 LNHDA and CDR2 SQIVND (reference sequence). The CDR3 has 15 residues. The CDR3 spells CASRIAGGNTGELFF. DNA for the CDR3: TGTGCCAGTAGGATAGCGGGGGGGAACACCGGGGAGCTGTTTTTT.

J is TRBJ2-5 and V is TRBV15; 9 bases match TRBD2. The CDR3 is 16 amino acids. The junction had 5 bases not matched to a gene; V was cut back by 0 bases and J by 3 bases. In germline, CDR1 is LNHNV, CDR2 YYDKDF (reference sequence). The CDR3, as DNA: TGTGCCACCAGCAGAGATATTGGCGGGGGGGAAGAGACCCAGTACTTC. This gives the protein CATSRDIGGGEETQYF.

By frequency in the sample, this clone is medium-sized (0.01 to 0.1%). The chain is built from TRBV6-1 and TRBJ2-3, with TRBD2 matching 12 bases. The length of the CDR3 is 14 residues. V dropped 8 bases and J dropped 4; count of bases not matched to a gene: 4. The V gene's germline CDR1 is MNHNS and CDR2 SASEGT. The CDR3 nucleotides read TGTGCCAGCCGACTAGCGGGGGACGCAGATACGCAGTATTTT. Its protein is CASRLAGDADTQYF.